The entry that follows covers one T cell receptor beta chain sequence. This entry comes from a study of blood T cell repertoires in COVID-19. CDR1 and CDR2 from the germline V gene are SGHRS and YFSETQ. With 10 bases removed from V and 0 bases from J, the gap between germline ends came to 15 bases. CDR3 length: 14 amino acids. Repertoires were generated with immunoSEQ multiplex PCR, while TCRdb's copy carries only in-frame clones and drops some. The data hold under 15,000 clones, with about 75% observed a single time. The source material was peripheral blood. This chain uses TRBV5-1 with TRBJ2-3; D remains ambiguous. This clonotype was obtained from a woman aged 80 or over with acute or convalescent COVID-19. This CDR3 reads CAGAIGDSTDTQYF. The CDR3, as DNA: TGCGCCGGAGCTATTGGTGACAGCACAGATACGCAGTATTTT.